This T cell receptor beta chain was obtained from a study of OX40 agonist ivuxolimab in advanced cancers. Study background: Ivuxolimab, an agonistic anti-OX40 (CD134) antibody, was given to patients. Every 2 weeks, ivuxolimab was infused into the patients intravenously at between 0.01 and 10 mg/kg. Each dose-escalation patient presented with hepatocellular carcinoma, melanoma, renal cell or head and neck cancer. Whole-study findings and limits: Relative to CD4+, CD8+ T cells held more expanded clones on average.

The germline V and J ends were trimmed by 5 bases and 0 bases, with 14 bases remaining between them. CDR3 length equals 15 residues. Germline assignment: CDR1 SGHNT and CDR2 YENEEA. Sequencing used immunoSEQ multiplex PCR; TCRdb keeps in-frame clones, though not all of them. Here the sample spans under 75,000 clones, about four fifths being singletons. Concerning this clone: Its antigen is as yet unknown.

Sequences were derived from CD4+ or CD8+ T cells sorted from blood, sampled in a trial of the OX40 agonist ivuxolimab. This TCR was sampled from an adult with an advanced solid tumor such as melanoma, head and neck, liver or kidney cancer. This chain uses TRBV11-3 with TRBJ2-7, with D perhaps matching TRBD1 (5 bases). CDR3 nucleotides: TGTGCCAGCAGCCCCGGGCAGGGATACTCCTACGAGCAGTACTTC. Translation: CASSPGQGYSYEQYF. The full variable domain, rest sourced from reference TRBV11-3 and TRBJ2-7, is EAGVVQSPRYKIIEKKQPVAFWCNPISGHNTLYWYLQNLGQGPELLIRYENEEAVDDSQLPKDRFSAERLKGVDSTLKIQPAELGDSAVYLCASSPGQGYSYEQYFGPGTRLTVT.